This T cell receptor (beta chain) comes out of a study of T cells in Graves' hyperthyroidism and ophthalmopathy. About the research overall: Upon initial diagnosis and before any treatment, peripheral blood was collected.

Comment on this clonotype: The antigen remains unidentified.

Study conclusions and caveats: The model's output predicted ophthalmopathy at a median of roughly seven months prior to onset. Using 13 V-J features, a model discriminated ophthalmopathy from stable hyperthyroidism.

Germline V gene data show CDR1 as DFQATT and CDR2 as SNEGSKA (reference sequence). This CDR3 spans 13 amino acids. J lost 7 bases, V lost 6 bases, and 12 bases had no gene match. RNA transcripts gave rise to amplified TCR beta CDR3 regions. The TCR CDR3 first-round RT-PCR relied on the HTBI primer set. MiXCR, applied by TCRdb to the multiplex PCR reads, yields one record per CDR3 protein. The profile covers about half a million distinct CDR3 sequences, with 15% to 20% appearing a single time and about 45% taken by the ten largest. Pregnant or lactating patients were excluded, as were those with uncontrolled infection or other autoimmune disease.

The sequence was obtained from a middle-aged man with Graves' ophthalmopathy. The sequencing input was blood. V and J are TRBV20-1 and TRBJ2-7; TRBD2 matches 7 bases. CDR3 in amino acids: CSAAGSWGNEQYF. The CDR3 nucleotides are TGCAGTGCAGCGGGGAGTTGGGGCAATGAGCAGTACTTC.